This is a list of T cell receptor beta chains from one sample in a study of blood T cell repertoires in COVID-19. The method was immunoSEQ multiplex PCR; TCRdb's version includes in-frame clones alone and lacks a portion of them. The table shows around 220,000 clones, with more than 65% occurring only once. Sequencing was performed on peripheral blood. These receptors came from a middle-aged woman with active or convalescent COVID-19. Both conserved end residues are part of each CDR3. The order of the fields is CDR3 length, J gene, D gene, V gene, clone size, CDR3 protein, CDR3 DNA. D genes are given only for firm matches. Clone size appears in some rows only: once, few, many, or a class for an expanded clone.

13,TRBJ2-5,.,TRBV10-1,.,CASSESRSETQYF,TGCGCCAGCAGTGAGTCGAGGTCGGAGACCCAGTACTTC
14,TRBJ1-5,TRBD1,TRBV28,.,CASSWGTGIQPQHF,TGTGCCAGCAGCTGGGGGACAGGCATCCAGCCCCAGCATTTT
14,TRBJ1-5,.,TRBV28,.,CASGQGPSNQPQHF,TGTGCCAGCGGTCAGGGGCCGAGCAATCAGCCCCAGCATTTT
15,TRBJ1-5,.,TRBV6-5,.,CASSPEAGGNQPQHF,TGTGCCAGCAGTCCTGAGGCGGGGGGCAATCAGCCCCAGCATTTT
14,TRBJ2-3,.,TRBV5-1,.,CASSLVRSTDTQYF,TGCGCCAGCAGCTTGGTTAGAAGCACAGATACGCAGTATTTT
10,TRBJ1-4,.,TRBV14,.,CASVREKLFF,TGTGCCAGCGTGAGAGAAAAACTGTTTTTT
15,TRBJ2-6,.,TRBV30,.,CAWSAGNSGANVLTF,TGTGCCTGGAGTGCGGGGAACTCTGGGGCCAACGTCCTGACTTTC
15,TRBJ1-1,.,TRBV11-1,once,CASSLDGTMNTEAFF,TGTGCCAGCAGTTTAGATGGGACAATGAACACTGAAGCTTTCTTT
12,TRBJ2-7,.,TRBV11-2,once,CASSLVVYEQYF,TGTGCCAGCAGCTTAGTCGTCTACGAGCAGTACTTC
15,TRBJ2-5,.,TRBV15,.,CATSRDSGLQETQYF,TGTGCCACCAGCAGAGATTCAGGCCTCCAAGAGACCCAGTACTTC
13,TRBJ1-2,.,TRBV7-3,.,CASSLTRRDGYTF,TGTGCCAGCAGCTTAACTAGGAGGGATGGCTACACCTTC
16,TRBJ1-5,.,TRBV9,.,CASSRGKGLSNQPQHF,TGTGCCAGCAGCCGGGGAAAGGGATTGAGCAATCAGCCCCAGCATTTT
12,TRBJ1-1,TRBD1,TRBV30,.,CAWSVDRGAAFF,TGTGCCTGGAGTGTCGACAGGGGAGCGGCTTTCTTT
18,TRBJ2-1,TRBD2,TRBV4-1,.,CASSQDLTALWGGNEQFF,TGCGCCAGCAGCCAAGATTTGACAGCCCTTTGGGGGGGGAATGAGCAGTTCTTC
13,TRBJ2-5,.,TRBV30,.,CAWSVNSGETQYF,TGTGCCTGGAGTGTAAACTCCGGGGAGACCCAGTACTTC
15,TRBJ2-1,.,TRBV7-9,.,CASSYPTYRDNGKFF,TGTGCCAGCAGCTACCCAACTTACCGGGACAACGGGAAGTTCTTC
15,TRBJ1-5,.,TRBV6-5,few,CASSYSSGSNQPQHF,TGTGCCAGCAGTTACTCAAGCGGTAGCAATCAGCCCCAGCATTTT
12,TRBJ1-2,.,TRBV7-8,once,CASSLDSRGYTF,TGTGCCAGCAGCTTAGATAGTCGTGGCTACACCTTC
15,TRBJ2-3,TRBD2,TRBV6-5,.,CASSKGTSGPDTQYF,TGTGCCAGCAGTAAGGGGACTAGCGGACCAGATACGCAGTATTTT
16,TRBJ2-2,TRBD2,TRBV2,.,CASSEARRGGAGELFF,TGTGCCAGCAGTGAAGCCAGGCGGGGGGGTGCCGGGGAGCTGTTTTTT
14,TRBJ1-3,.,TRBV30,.,CAWSPSSSGNTIYF,TGTGCCTGGAGCCCGTCCAGCTCTGGAAACACCATATATTTT
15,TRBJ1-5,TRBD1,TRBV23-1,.,CASRPGQGKCQPQHF,TGCGCCAGCAGACCAGGACAGGGAAAGTGTCAGCCCCAGCATTTT
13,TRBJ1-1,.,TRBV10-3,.,CAISVRAGTEAFF,TGTGCCATCAGTGTCAGGGCAGGGACTGAAGCTTTCTTT
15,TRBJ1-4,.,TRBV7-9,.,CASSPSRGTNEKLFF,TGTGCCAGCAGCCCAAGTCGGGGGACTAATGAAAAACTGTTTTTT
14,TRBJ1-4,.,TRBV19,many,CASSSSGADEKLFF,TGTGCCAGTAGTAGTTCAGGGGCGGATGAAAAACTGTTTTTT
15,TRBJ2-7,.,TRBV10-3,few,CAISGGDGRHYEQYF,TGTGCCATCAGTGGGGGGGACGGAAGACACTACGAGCAGTACTTC
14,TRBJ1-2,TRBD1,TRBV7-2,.,CASSYKGQGMGYTF,TGTGCCAGCAGCTACAAGGGACAGGGGATGGGCTACACCTTC
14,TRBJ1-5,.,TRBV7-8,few,CASSLRQEPQPQHF,TGTGCCAGCAGCTTGAGACAGGAGCCTCAGCCCCAGCATTTT
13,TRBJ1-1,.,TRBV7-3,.,CASSLQGYTEAFF,TGTGCCAGCAGCTTACAGGGTTACACTGAAGCTTTCTTT
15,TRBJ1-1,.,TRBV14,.,CASSQARGSAAEAFF,TGTGCCAGCAGCCAAGCGCGGGGGTCGGCGGCTGAAGCTTTCTTT
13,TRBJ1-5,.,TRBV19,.,CASDSLSNQPQHF,TGTGCCAGTGACTCCCTTAGCAATCAGCCCCAGCATTTT
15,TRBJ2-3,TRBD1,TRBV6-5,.,CASTQGQGATDTQYF,TGTGCCAGTACACAGGGACAGGGGGCCACAGATACGCAGTATTTT
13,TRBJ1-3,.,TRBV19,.,CASRRRSGDTIYF,TGTGCCAGTAGGAGGAGGTCCGGGGACACCATATATTTT